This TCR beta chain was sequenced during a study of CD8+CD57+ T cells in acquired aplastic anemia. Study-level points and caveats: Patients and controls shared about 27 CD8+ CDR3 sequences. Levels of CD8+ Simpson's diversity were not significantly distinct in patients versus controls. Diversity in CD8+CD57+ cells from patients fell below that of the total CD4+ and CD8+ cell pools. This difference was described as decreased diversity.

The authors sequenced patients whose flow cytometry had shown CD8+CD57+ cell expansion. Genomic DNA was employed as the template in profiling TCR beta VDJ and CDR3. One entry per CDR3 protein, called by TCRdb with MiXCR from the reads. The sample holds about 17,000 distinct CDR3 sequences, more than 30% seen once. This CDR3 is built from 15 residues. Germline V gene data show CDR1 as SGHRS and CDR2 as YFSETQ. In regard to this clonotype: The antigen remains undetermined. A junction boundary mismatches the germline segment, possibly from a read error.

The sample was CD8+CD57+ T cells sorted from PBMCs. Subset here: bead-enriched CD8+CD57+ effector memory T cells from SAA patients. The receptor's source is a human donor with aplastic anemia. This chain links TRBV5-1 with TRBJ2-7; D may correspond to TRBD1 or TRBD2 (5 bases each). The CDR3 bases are TGCGCCAGCGGCGAACTTCGGGGCGGCTCCTACAAGCAGTACTTC. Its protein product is CASGELRGGSYKQYF.